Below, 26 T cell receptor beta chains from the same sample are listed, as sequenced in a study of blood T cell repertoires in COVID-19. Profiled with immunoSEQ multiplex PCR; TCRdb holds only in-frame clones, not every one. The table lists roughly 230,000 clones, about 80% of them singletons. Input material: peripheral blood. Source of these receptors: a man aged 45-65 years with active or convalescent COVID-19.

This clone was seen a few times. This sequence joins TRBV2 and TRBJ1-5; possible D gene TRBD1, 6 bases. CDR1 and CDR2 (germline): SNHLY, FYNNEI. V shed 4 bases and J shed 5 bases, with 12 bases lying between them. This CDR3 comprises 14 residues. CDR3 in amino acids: CASSVGGQYQPQHF. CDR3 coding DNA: TGTGCCAGCAGTGTAGGGGGTCAGTATCAGCCCCAGCATTTT.

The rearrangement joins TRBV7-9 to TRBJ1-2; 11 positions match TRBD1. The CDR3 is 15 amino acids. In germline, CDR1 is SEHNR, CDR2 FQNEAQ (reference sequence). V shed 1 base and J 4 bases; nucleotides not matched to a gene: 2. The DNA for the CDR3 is TGTGCCAGCAGCTTAGTCGGACAGGGGGCCTATGGCTACACCTTC. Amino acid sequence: CASSLVGQGAYGYTF.

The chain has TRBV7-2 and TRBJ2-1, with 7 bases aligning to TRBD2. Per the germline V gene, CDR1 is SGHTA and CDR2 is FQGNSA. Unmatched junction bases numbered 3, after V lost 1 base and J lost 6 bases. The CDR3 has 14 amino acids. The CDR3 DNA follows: TGTGCCAGCAGCTTAGTTGGGGGGGGCAATGAGCAGTTCTTC. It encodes CASSLVGGGNEQFF.

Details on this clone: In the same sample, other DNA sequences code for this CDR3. The CDR3 DNA sequence: TGTGCCAGCAGCGTAGGAGGCACTGGAAACACCATATATTTT. Encoded protein: CASSVGGTGNTIYF. The J gene is TRBJ1-3, the V gene TRBV9; no reliable D call. Trimming left V 0 bases short and J 2 bases short, with 6 bases between. Germline values: CDR1 SGDLS, CDR2 YYNGEE. This CDR3 contains 14 residues.

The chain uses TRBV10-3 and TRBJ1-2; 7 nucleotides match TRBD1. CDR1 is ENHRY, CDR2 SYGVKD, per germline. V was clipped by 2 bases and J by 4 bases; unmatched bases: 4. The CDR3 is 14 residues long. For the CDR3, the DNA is TGTGCCATCAGTGAGAGGTCAGGGGGCTATGGCTACACCTTC. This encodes CAISERSGGYGYTF.

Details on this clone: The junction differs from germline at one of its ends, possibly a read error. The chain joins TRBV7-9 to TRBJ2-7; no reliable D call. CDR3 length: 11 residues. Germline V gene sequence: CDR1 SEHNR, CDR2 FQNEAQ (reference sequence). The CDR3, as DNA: TGTGCCAGCAGCTTTTCCTTCGAGCAGTACTTC. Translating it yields CASSFSFEQYF.

CDR3 sequence: CASSLAGAEETQYF. DNA of the CDR3: TGTGCCAGCAGCCTCGCAGGGGCTGAAGAGACCCAGTACTTC. The chain employs TRBV4-2 and TRBJ2-5, with D possibly matching TRBD1 (6 bases). CDR3 length: 14 amino acids. The germline gives CDR1 LGHNA, CDR2 YNFKEQ. Trimming cost V 4 bases and J 3 bases, with 12 bases left between them.

Here the CDR3 reads CAPWPEGPNTGELFF. The DNA of the CDR3 is TGCGCCCCCTGGCCAGAGGGCCCGAACACCGGGGAGCTGTTTTTT. The chain uses TRBV23-1 and TRBJ2-2, with D possibly TRBD2 on 5 matching bases. TRBV23-1 is given ORF status, its function remaining uncertain. This CDR3 spans 15 amino acids. Trimming shortened V by 11 bases and J by 0 bases, and 16 bases separated the two germline ends.

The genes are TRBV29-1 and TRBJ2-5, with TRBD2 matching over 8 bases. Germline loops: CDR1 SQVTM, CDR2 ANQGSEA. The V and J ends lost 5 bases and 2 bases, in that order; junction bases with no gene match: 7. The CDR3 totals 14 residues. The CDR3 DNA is TGCAGCGTTTTCAGCGGGGGTTCTCAAGAGACCCAGTACTTC. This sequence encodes CSVFSGGSQETQYF.

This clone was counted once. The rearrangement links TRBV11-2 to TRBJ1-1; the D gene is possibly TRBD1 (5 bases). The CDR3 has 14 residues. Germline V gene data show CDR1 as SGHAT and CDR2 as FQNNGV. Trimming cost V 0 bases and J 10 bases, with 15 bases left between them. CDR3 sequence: CASSLEGLGTPAFF. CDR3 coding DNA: TGTGCCAGCAGCTTAGAGGGGCTTGGCACCCCAGCTTTCTTT.

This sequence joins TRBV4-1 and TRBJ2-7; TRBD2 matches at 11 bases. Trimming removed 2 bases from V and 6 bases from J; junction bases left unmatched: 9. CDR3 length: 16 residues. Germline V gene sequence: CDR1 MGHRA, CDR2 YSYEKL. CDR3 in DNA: TGCGCCAGCAGCCAAAGAACTAGCGGGGGAACAAGCGAGCAGTACTTC. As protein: CASSQRTSGGTSEQYF.

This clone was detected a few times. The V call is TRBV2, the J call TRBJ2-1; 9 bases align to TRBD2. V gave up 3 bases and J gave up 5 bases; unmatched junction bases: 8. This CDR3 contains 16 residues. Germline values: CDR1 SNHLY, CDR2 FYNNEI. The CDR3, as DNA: TGTGCCAGCAGTGAGTCGGTAGCGGGGGACCACAATGAGCAGTTCTTC. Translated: CASSESVAGDHNEQFF.

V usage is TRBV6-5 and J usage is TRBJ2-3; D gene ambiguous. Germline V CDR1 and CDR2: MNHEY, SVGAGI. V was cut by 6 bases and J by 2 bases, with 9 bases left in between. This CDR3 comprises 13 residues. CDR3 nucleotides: TGTGCCAGCAGCGAGTTTAACACAGATACGCAGTATTTT. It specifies CASSEFNTDTQYF.

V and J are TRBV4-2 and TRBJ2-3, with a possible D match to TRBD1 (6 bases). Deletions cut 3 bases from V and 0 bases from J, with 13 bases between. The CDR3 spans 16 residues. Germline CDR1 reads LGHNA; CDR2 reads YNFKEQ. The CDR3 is CASSHARGTSTDTQYF. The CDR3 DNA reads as TGTGCCAGCAGCCACGCTAGGGGGACCAGCACAGATACGCAGTATTTT.

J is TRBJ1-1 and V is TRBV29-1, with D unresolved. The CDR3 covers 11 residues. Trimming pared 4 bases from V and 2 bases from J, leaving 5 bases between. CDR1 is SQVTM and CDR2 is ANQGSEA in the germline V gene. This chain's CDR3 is CSVVANTEAFF. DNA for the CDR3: TGCAGCGTTGTAGCAAACACTGAAGCTTTCTTT.

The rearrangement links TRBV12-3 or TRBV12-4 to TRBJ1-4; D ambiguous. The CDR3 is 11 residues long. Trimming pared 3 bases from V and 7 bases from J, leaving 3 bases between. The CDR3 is CASSFREKLFF. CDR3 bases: TGTGCCAGCAGTTTCCGTGAAAAACTGTTTTTT.

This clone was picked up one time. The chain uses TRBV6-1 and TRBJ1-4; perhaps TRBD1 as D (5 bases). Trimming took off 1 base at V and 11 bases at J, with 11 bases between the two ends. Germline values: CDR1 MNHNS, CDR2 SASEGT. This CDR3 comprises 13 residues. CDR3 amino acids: CASSEVRVGKLFF. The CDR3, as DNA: TGTGCCAGCAGTGAAGTCAGGGTTGGGAAACTGTTTTTT.

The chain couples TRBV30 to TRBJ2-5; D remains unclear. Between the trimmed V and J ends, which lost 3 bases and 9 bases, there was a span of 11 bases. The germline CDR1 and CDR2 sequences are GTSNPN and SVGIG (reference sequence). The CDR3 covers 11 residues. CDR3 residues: CAWSAGVAQYF. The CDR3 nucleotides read TGTGCCTGGAGCGCCGGAGTGGCCCAGTACTTC.

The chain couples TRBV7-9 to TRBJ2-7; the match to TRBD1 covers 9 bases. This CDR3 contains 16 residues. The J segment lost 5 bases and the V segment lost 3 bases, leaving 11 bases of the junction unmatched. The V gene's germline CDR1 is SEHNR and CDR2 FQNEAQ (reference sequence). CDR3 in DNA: TGTGCCAGCAGCTTGCGCCCTGGGACAGGGAACGACGAGCAGTACTTC. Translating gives CASSLRPGTGNDEQYF.

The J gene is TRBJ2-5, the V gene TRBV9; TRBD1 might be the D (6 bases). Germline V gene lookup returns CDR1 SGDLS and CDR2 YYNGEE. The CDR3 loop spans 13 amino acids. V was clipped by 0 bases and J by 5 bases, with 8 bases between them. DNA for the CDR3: TGTGCCAGCAGCGTAGCAGGGGACGAGACCCAGTACTTC. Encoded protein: CASSVAGDETQYF.

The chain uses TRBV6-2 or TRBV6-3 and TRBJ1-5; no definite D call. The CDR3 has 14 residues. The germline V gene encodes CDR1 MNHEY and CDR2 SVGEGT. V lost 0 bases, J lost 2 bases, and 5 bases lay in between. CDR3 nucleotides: TGTGCCAGCAGTTACTCCGGGGGCAATCAGCCCCAGCATTTT. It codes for CASSYSGGNQPQHF.

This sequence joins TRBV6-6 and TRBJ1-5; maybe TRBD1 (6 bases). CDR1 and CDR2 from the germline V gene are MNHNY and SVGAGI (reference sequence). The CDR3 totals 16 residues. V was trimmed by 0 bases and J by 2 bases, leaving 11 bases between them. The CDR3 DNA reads TGTGCCAGCAGTTACTCGATACAGGGTGGCAATCAGCCCCAGCATTTT. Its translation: CASSYSIQGGNQPQHF.

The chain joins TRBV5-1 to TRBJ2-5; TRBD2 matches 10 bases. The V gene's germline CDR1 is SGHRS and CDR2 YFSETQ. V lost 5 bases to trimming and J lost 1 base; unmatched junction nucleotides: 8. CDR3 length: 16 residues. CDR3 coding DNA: TGCGCCAGCAGTCCAATGCTAGCGGGGGCCCAAGAGACCCAGTACTTC. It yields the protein CASSPMLAGAQETQYF.

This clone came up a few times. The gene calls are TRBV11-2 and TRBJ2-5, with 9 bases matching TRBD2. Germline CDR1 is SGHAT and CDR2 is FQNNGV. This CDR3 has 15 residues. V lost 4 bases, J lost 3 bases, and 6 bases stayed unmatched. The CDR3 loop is CASSSHSGGEETQYF. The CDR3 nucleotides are TGTGCCAGCAGCTCCCATAGCGGGGGTGAAGAGACCCAGTACTTC.

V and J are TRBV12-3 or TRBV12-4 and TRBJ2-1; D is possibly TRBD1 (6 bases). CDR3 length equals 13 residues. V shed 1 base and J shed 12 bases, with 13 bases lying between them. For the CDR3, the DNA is TGTGCCAGCAGTTTAGTATTGGACAGCCTGCAGTTCTTC. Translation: CASSLVLDSLQFF.

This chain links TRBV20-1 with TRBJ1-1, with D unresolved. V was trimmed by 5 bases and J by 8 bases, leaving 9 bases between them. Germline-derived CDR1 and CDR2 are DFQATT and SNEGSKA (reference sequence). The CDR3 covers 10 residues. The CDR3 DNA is TGCAGTGCTCCCGGTACGGAAGCTTTCTTT. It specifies CSAPGTEAFF.